The present T cell receptor (beta chain) was sequenced within a study of blood T cells in healthy people across ages. The junction had 9 bases not matched to a gene; V was cut back by 1 base and J by 0 bases. The CDR3 loop spans 19 amino acids. Germline values: CDR1 MGHRA, CDR2 YSYEKL. This clonotype was seen only a few times. Primers used in a second PCR of about 7 to 12 cycles were a sample-barcoded 5' primer and a J-beta primer mix. TCRdb called the 5' RACE reads again in MiXCR, with one record for every CDR3 protein. The table has 650,000 to 1,000,000 distinct CDR3 sequences, around 34% seen once.

Sequenced material: blood. This clonotype originated in a man younger than 35 in good health. V is TRBV4-1 and J is TRBJ2-1; TRBD2 matches 10 bases. For the CDR3, the DNA is TGCGCCAGCAGCCAAGGGACTAGCGGCTTGATCCTCTCCTACAATGAGCAGTTCTTC. Its protein is CASSQGTSGLILSYNEQFF.